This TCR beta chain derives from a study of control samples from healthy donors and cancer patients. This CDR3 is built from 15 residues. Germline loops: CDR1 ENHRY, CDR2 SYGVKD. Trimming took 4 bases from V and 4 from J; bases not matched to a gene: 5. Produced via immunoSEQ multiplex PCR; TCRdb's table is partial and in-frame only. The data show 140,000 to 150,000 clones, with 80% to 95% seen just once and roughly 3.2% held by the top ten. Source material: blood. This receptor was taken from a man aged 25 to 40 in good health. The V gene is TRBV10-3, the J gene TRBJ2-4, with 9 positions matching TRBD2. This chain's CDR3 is CAISGASGEKNIQYF. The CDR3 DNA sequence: TGTGCCATCAGTGGGGCTAGCGGGGAGAAAAACATTCAGTACTTC.